This T cell receptor beta chain was recorded in a study of shared clonotypes between healthy human individuals. With respect to this clone: A much larger clonotype is one base distant, so this may be a read error. The sample contains more than one DNA sequence encoding this CDR3.

The germline V gene has CDR1 MDHEN and CDR2 SYDVKM. The CDR3 consists of 11 residues. Trimming took 2 bases from V and 4 from J, leaving 3 bases between them. Profiling relied on immunoSEQ multiplex PCR, and the TCRdb table lists in-frame clones only, not all of them. Of about 470,000 clones in the sample, more than 75% are singletons; the top ten hold roughly 13%. V is TRBV28 and J is TRBJ2-7, with D uncertain. This TCR was recovered from a woman aged 40 to 49 in good health. Some clones in this sample may be carry-over from other donors' samples. Sequenced: PBMCs. The CDR3 reads CASSLIYEQYF. DNA for the CDR3: TGTGCCAGCAGTTTAATTTACGAGCAGTACTTC.